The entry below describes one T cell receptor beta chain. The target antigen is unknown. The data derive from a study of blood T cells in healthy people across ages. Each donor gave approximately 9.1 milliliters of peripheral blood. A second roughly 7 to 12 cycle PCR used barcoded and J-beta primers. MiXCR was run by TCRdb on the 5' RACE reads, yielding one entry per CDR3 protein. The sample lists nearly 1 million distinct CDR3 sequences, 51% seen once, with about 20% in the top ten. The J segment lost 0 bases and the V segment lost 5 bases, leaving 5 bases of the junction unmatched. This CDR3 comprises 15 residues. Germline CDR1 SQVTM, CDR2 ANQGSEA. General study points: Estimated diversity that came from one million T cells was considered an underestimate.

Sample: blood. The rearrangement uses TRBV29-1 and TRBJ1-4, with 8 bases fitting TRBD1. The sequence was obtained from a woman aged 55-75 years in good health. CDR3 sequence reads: CSVLTGVATNEKLFF. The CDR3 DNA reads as TGCAGCGTTTTGACAGGGGTTGCAACTAATGAAAAACTGTTTTTT. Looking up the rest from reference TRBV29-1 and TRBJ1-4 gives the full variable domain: SAVISQKPSRDICQRGTSLTIQCQVDSQVTMMFWYRQQPGQSLTLIATANQGSEATYESGFVIDKFPISRPNLTFSTLTVSNMSPEDSSIYLCSVLTGVATNEKLFFGSGTQLSVL.